One sample yielded the 29 T cell receptor beta chains listed below, sequenced in a study of blood T cell repertoires in COVID-19. Here immunoSEQ multiplex PCR was the method, and the copy in TCRdb shows in-frame clones only, minus some. The sample lists nearly 350,000 clones; around 91% were seen once. Specimen: peripheral blood. The receptors originated from a woman under 30 who had recovered from COVID-19.

The gene calls are TRBV7-2 and TRBJ1-1, with 9 bases aligning to TRBD1. The germline gives CDR1 SGHTA, CDR2 FQGNSA. Germline trimming cut 1 base from V and 4 bases from J; bases unmatched to any gene: 7. CDR3 length equals 16 residues. The CDR3 spells CASSLESTGGTTEAFF. CDR3 coding DNA: TGTGCCAGCAGCTTAGAGTCAACAGGGGGCACCACTGAAGCTTTCTTT.

The V gene is TRBV11-2, the J gene TRBJ2-5; 8 bases line up with TRBD1. Trimming took 5 bases from V and 1 from J; bases not matched to a gene: 12. The CDR3 contains 17 residues. Germline V gives CDR1 SGHAT, CDR2 FQNNGV. CDR3 residues: CASSRLGTGGVQETQYF. As DNA, the CDR3 is TGTGCCAGCAGCCGGCTAGGGACAGGAGGGGTCCAAGAGACCCAGTACTTC. Looking up the rest from reference TRBV11-2 and TRBJ2-5 gives the full variable domain: EAGVAQSPRYKIIEKRQSVAFWCNPISGHATLYWYQQILGQGPKLLIQFQNNGVVDDSQLPKDRFSAERLKGVDSTLKIQPAKLEDSAVYLCASSRLGTGGVQETQYFGPGTRLLVL.

V usage is TRBV4-1 and J usage is TRBJ1-5; D not resolved. V lost 3 bases to trimming and J lost 1 base, with 16 bases between them. This CDR3 has 17 residues. The germline V gene has CDR1 MGHRA and CDR2 YSYEKL. This CDR3 is CASSHYPTGNSNQPQHF. The DNA of the CDR3 is TGCGCCAGCAGCCACTATCCCACGGGTAACAGCAATCAGCCCCAGCATTTT.

The chain has TRBV19 and TRBJ1-2; no clear D. CDR1 is LNHDA and CDR2 is SQIVND in the germline V gene (reference sequence). With 10 bases removed from V and 2 bases from J, the gap between germline ends came to 17 bases. This CDR3 region has 14 residues. As DNA, the CDR3 is TGTGCCACCATACCACGGTTTCCAAACTATGGCTACACCTTC. Protein sequence: CATIPRFPNYGYTF. Filled out from reference TRBV19 and TRBJ1-2, the complete variable domain reads DGGITQSPKYLFRKEGQNVTLSCEQNLNHDAMYWYRQDPGQGLRLIYYSQIVNDFQKGDIAEGYSVSREKKESFPLTVTSAQKNPTAFYLCATIPRFPNYGYTFGSGTRLTVV.

The genes are TRBV5-6 and TRBJ1-2; D ambiguous. V was trimmed by 3 bases and J by 0 bases, leaving 18 bases between them. This CDR3 has 17 amino acids. CDR1 and CDR2 (germline): SGHDT, YYEEEE. The DNA of the CDR3 is TGTGCCAGCAGCTCAAGCTACAACGACATCCCTAACTATGGCTACACCTTC. It yields the protein CASSSSYNDIPNYGYTF. Full variable domain (missing parts from reference TRBV5-6 and TRBJ1-2): DAGVTQSPTHLIKTRGQQVTLRCSPKSGHDTVSWYQQALGQGPQFIFQYYEEEERQRGNFPDRFSGHQFPNYSSELNVNALLLGDSALYLCASSSSYNDIPNYGYTFGSGTRLTVV.

The genes are TRBV19 and TRBJ1-3; no definite D call. Trimming took off 1 base at V and 0 bases at J, with 7 bases between the two ends. CDR3 length equals 15 residues. In germline, CDR1 is LNHDA, CDR2 SQIVND (reference sequence). CDR3 coding DNA: TGTGCCAGTAGTATAGGAGAAAGCTCTGGAAACACCATATATTTT. Translated: CASSIGESSGNTIYF.

V usage is TRBV2 and J usage is TRBJ2-5; perhaps TRBD1 as D (5 bases). Trimming cost V 3 bases and J 3 bases, with 11 bases left between them. The CDR3 runs 14 residues. CDR1 and CDR2 from the germline V gene are SNHLY and FYNNEI. CDR3 loop: CASSEDNYEETQYF. The CDR3 bases are TGTGCCAGCAGTGAGGACAATTACGAAGAGACCCAGTACTTC. Using reference TRBV2 and TRBJ2-5 for the parts outside the CDR3, the full variable domain is EPEVTQTPSHQVTQMGQEVILRCVPISNHLYFYWYRQILGQKVEFLVSFYNNEISEKSEIFDDQFSVERPDGSNFTLKIRSTKLEDSAMYFCASSEDNYEETQYFGPGTRLLVL.

DNA for the CDR3: TGTGCCAGCAGCCTCGCCGGGACAGCCGGAAACACCATATATTTT. Its protein is CASSLAGTAGNTIYF. This chain uses TRBV11-2 with TRBJ1-3; 7 bases map to TRBD1. CDR3 length equals 15 residues. The germline gives CDR1 SGHAT, CDR2 FQNNGV. Germline trimming cut 5 bases from V and 4 bases from J; bases unmatched to any gene: 8.

The chain combines TRBV9 with TRBJ1-3; no reliable D call. This CDR3 contains 15 residues. Trimming pared 0 bases from V and 0 bases from J, leaving 7 bases between. Germline-derived CDR1 and CDR2 are SGDLS and YYNGEE. The CDR3 DNA sequence: TGTGCCAGCAGCGTAGCGGGGAGCTCTGGAAACACCATATATTTT. It codes for CASSVAGSSGNTIYF.

The chain uses TRBV19 and TRBJ1-5; TRBD1 agrees at 10 bases. J lost 7 bases, V lost 5 bases, and 8 bases had no gene match. The CDR3 has 15 residues. Germline V gives CDR1 LNHDA, CDR2 SQIVND (reference sequence). The CDR3 loop reads CASSPRQGAGQPQHF. The CDR3 DNA follows: TGTGCCAGTAGTCCGAGACAGGGGGCTGGACAGCCCCAGCATTTT.

This clone came up once. J is TRBJ1-3 and V is TRBV11-3; no reliable D call. The V end lost 3 bases, the J end lost 2 bases, and 5 bases lay between the germline ends. The CDR3 length is 13 residues. Germline CDR1 and CDR2: SGHNT and YENEEA. The CDR3 bases are TGTGCCAGCAGCTTTTTTACTGGAAACACCATATATTTT. This translates into CASSFFTGNTIYF.

The rearrangement joins TRBV11-3 to TRBJ2-1, with 10 bases lining up with TRBD2. Germline V lookup: CDR1 SGHNT, CDR2 YENEEA. CDR3 size: 18 residues. Trimming took 5 bases from V and 7 from J; bases not matched to a gene: 17. CDR3 in DNA: TGTGCCAGCAGCCGTCCCACCCCTAGCGGGAGCGGCGGGAATGAGCAGTTCTTC. Translated: CASSRPTPSGSGGNEQFF.

The rearrangement links TRBV7-8 to TRBJ1-2, with 9 bases fitting TRBD1. J gave up 0 bases and V 6 bases, and 8 bases lay outside the gene matches. The CDR3 has 16 residues. CDR1 and CDR2 (germline): SGHVS, FQNEAQ. The DNA of the CDR3 is TGTGCCAGCAGTCGGGACAGGGCCCGTACTAACTATGGCTACACCTTC. Its protein is CASSRDRARTNYGYTF.

The chain joins TRBV6-2 or TRBV6-3 to TRBJ2-7; TRBD2 matches 14 bases. The V segment lost 4 bases and the J segment 3 bases; nucleotides outside the gene matches: 8. Per germline, CDR1 MNHEY and CDR2 SVGEGT. CDR3 size: 17 residues. The CDR3 here is CASSSVGLAGGIYEQYV. The CDR3 coding sequence is TGTGCCAGCAGTTCAGTCGGACTAGCGGGAGGTATCTACGAGCAGTACGTC.

The chain couples TRBV18 to TRBJ2-5; D is possibly TRBD1 (6 bases). Per germline, CDR1 KGHSH and CDR2 LQKENI. The CDR3 contains 15 residues. V dropped 3 bases and J dropped 5 bases, with 16 bases sitting between them. The CDR3 region has the DNA TGTGCCAGCTCACCTGGACAGCCAGAAGAGGAGACCCAGTACTTC. Its protein product is CASSPGQPEEETQYF.

V gene TRBV30 combines with J gene TRBJ1-4, with D possibly TRBD1 on 5 matching bases. The CDR3 contains 14 residues. Trimming removed 5 bases at V and 8 bases at J, with 18 bases between. The germline V gene has CDR1 GTSNPN and CDR2 SVGIG (reference sequence). This CDR3 is CAWGLREFGEKLFF. Written as DNA, the CDR3 is TGTGCCTGGGGTCTCAGGGAATTCGGCGAAAAACTGTTTTTT.

The genes are TRBV6-2 or TRBV6-3 and TRBJ2-1, with 10 nucleotides matching TRBD2. The CDR3 extends over 15 amino acids. The germline V gene has CDR1 MNHEY and CDR2 SVGEGT. V was pared by 3 bases and J by 6 bases, with 5 bases of the junction left unmatched. The CDR3 DNA reads TGTGCCAGCAGTTATAAGCGGGAGGGCCGCAATGAGCAGTTCTTC. It codes for CASSYKREGRNEQFF.

This clone has just a few counts. The V gene is TRBV6-6, the J gene TRBJ2-7, with no clear D. This CDR3 has 14 amino acids. Deletions cut 0 bases from V and 2 bases from J, with 8 bases between. Looked up from germline, CDR1 is MNHNY and CDR2 is SVGAGI (reference sequence). The CDR3 DNA is TGTGCCAGCAGTTACTCATCGACAACCTACGAGCAGTACGTC. It codes for CASSYSSTTYEQYV.

J is TRBJ2-3 and V is TRBV5-5; 11 bases fit TRBD2. CDR1 and CDR2 (germline): SGHKS, YYEKEE (reference sequence). This CDR3 has 16 amino acids. The ends lost 0 bases at V and 0 bases at J; junction bases unmatched: 0. The DNA for the CDR3 is TGTGCCAGCAGCTTGGGACTAGCGGGAAGCACAGATACGCAGTATTTT. This sequence encodes CASSLGLAGSTDTQYF.

DNA of the CDR3: TGTGCCAGCAGTTTATACAGGGGGGACGAGCAGTACGTC. Translation gives CASSLYRGDEQYV. The chain carries TRBV27 and TRBJ2-7; TRBD1 agrees at 8 bases. The germline V gene encodes CDR1 MNHEY and CDR2 SMNVEV (reference sequence). The V gene end was trimmed by 1 base and the J gene end by 5 bases; junction bases not matched to a gene: 1. The CDR3 has 13 residues.

The chain has TRBV19 and TRBJ2-1; 12 bases are a match to TRBD2. The J segment lost 1 base and the V segment lost 3 bases, leaving 13 bases of the junction unmatched. CDR1 and CDR2 (germline): LNHDA, SQIVND (reference sequence). The CDR3 loop spans 20 amino acids. The CDR3 nucleotides are TGTGCCAGTAGTATTCGGGCTAGCGGGAGGGAGTGGAGGTCCTACAATGAGCAGTTCTTC. The encoded protein is CASSIRASGREWRSYNEQFF. The variable domain in full, with the rest retrieved from reference TRBV19 and TRBJ2-1, is DGGITQSPKYLFRKEGQNVTLSCEQNLNHDAMYWYRQDPGQGLRLIYYSQIVNDFQKGDIAEGYSVSREKKESFPLTVTSAQKNPTAFYLCASSIRASGREWRSYNEQFFGPGTRLTVL.

The DNA of the CDR3 is TGTGCCACCCACCCTAGCTTAACTCCCTCGGCGCAGTATTTT. It is translated as CATHPSLTPSAQYF. The rearrangement links TRBV27 to TRBJ2-3; D may be TRBD2 (5 bases). V shed 10 bases and J shed 10 bases, with 24 bases lying between them. The germline V gene has CDR1 MNHEY and CDR2 SMNVEV (reference sequence). This CDR3 has 14 amino acids.

The chain carries TRBV19 and TRBJ2-3; 9 bases are shared with TRBD2. After removal of 4 bases from V and 2 bases from J, the junction contained 4 bases not matched to a gene. In germline, CDR1 is LNHDA, CDR2 SQIVND (reference sequence). This CDR3 is 15 amino acids long. The CDR3 nucleotides are TGTGCCAGTAGTAGACAGCGGGAGGCCACAGATACGCAGTATTTT. This sequence encodes CASSRQREATDTQYF.

The gene calls are TRBV10-2 and TRBJ2-7; a weak D match, TRBD2 (6 bases). Trimming took 4 bases from V and 0 from J, leaving 13 bases between them. From germline, CDR1 is WSHSY and CDR2 SAAADI. CDR3 size: 15 residues. For the CDR3, the DNA is TGCGCCAGCAGTGCGGGAGTAGGGAGCTCCTACGAGCAGTACGTC. Translated: CASSAGVGSSYEQYV.

Written as DNA, the CDR3 is TGTGCCAGCAGTCCCCAGGGTGATCAGCCCCAGCATTTT. Translating it yields CASSPQGDQPQHF. The chain joins TRBV2 to TRBJ1-5; perhaps TRBD1 as D (5 bases). V lost 5 bases and J lost 5, with 10 bases in between. The length of the CDR3 is 13 residues. The V gene's germline CDR1 is SNHLY and CDR2 FYNNEI. The complete variable domain, with remaining parts taken from reference TRBV2 and TRBJ1-5, reads EPEVTQTPSHQVTQMGQEVILRCVPISNHLYFYWYRQILGQKVEFLVSFYNNEISEKSEIFDDQFSVERPDGSNFTLKIRSTKLEDSAMYFCASSPQGDQPQHFGDGTRLSIL.

This chain uses TRBV5-4 with TRBJ1-2; TRBD1 matches 9 bases. The germline CDR1 and CDR2 sequences are SGHNT and YYREEE (reference sequence). This CDR3 has 14 amino acids. V shed 3 bases and J 2 bases; nucleotides not matched to a gene: 2. The CDR3 sequence is CASSWGQGNYGYTF. The CDR3 DNA sequence: TGTGCCAGCAGCTGGGGACAGGGAAACTATGGCTACACCTTC.

The chain carries TRBV19 and TRBJ1-5, with unresolved D. CDR3 length: 14 amino acids. Germline V CDR1 and CDR2: LNHDA, SQIVND (reference sequence). V lost 7 bases and J 6 bases, leaving 16 bases between the germline ends. The CDR3 is CASTPTGEGQPQHF. The CDR3, as DNA: TGTGCCAGTACCCCCACCGGGGAAGGTCAGCCCCAGCATTTT.

The chain has TRBV7-6 and TRBJ1-2; 7 bases are a match to TRBD1. Per germline, CDR1 SGHVS and CDR2 FNYEAQ. V gave up 1 base and J gave up 5 bases; unmatched junction bases: 10. The CDR3 runs to 16 residues. The CDR3 spells CASSLEGTVSGYGYTF. For the CDR3, the DNA is TGTGCCAGCAGCTTAGAAGGGACAGTCTCTGGTTATGGCTACACCTTC.

V usage is TRBV7-9 and J usage is TRBJ1-5, with D uncertain. Germline-derived CDR1 and CDR2 are SEHNR and FQNEAQ (reference sequence). Trimming shortened V by 1 base and J by 0 bases, and 10 bases separated the two germline ends. This CDR3 spans 16 amino acids. CDR3 sequence reads: CASSLDEHYSNQPQHF. Written as DNA, the CDR3 is TGTGCCAGCAGCTTAGATGAGCACTATAGCAATCAGCCCCAGCATTTT.